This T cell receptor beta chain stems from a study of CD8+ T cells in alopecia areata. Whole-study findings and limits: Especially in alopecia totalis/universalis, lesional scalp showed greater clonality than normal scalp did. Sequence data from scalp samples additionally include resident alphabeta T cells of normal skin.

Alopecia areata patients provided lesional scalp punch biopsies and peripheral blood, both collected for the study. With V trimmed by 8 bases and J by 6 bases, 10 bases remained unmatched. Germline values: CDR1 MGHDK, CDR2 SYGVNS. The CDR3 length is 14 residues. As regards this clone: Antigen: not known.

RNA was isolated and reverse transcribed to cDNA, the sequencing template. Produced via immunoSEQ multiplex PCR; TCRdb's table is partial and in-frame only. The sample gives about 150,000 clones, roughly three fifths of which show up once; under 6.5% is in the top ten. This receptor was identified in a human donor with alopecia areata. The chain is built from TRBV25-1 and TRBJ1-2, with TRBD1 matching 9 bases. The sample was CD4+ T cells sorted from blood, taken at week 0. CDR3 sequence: CASVKTGTGHGYTF. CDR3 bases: TGTGCCAGCGTCAAGACGGGGACAGGGCATGGCTACACCTTC.